These T cell receptor beta chains were read from a single sample in a study of shared clonotypes between healthy human individuals. Assay: immunoSEQ multiplex PCR; the TCRdb copy retains only in-frame clones and omits some. The sample has around 500,000 clones, about 82% seen once. The sample consisted of PBMCs. The receptors were gathered from a woman aged 40 to 49 in good health. Some clones in this sample may be carry-over from other donors' samples. Both conserved end residues are part of each CDR3. A D gene is named only where the DNA matches it firmly. Size is stated for part of the rows, as once, few or many counts, or as a class when the clone is expanded.

>TRBJ2-5|once|-|TRBV7-6
TGTGCCAGCAGCCTCCACCAAGAGACCCAGTACTTC
CASSLHQETQYF
>TRBJ2-1|-|TRBD2|TRBV4-1
TGCGCCAGCAGCCAAGAACTAGCGGGAGGGCCGAATGAGCAGTTCTTC
CASSQELAGGPNEQFF
>TRBJ1-1|many|-|TRBV18
TGTGCCAGCTCACGCGGCGACAACACTGAAGCTTTCTTT
CASSRGDNTEAFF
>TRBJ2-1|-|-|TRBV18
TGTGCCAGCTCACCAATGACGCCCTTGTACAATGAGCAGTTCTTC
CASSPMTPLYNEQFF
>TRBJ2-1|few|TRBD2|TRBV5-6
TGTGCCAGCAGCTTGGCCGGGACTAGCAGGAACAATGAGCAGTTCTTC
CASSLAGTSRNNEQFF
>TRBJ2-1|-|-|TRBV19
TGTGCCAGTAGTATTGGCCCTTCAAGAATCTCCTACAATGAGCAGTTCTTC
CASSIGPSRISYNEQFF
>TRBJ2-1|many|TRBD2|TRBV28
TGTGCCAGCAGTTCCCCTAGCGGGAGGAGAGAGCAGTTCTTC
CASSSPSGRREQFF
>TRBJ1-3|once|TRBD1|TRBV10-2
TGCGCCAGCATCCCGGGACAGGGGGCTTATTACTCTGGAAACACCATATATTTT
CASIPGQGAYYSGNTIYF
>TRBJ2-2|-|-|TRBV19
TGTGCCAGTAGTATAAGGGCCAGCGGGAACACCGGGGAGCTGTTTTTT
CASSIRASGNTGELFF
>TRBJ2-7|-|-|TRBV6-1
TGTGCCAGCAGTGCGTCAATATGGGCCCGCGAGCAGTACTTC
CASSASIWAREQYF
>TRBJ2-2|-|-|TRBV11-2
TGTGCCAGCAGCTTAGCGCCTACCGGGGAGCTGTTTTTT
CASSLAPTGELFF
>TRBJ2-7|-|-|TRBV28
TGTGCCAGCAGAGGACCGGCCAGCTACGAGCAGTACTTC
CASRGPASYEQYF
>TRBJ1-4|few|-|TRBV10-1
TGCGCCAGCAGTGAGTCGACTGAAAAACTGTTTTTT
CASSESTEKLFF
>TRBJ2-1|few|-|TRBV11-2
TGTGCCAGCAGCTTAGATCGGGCAAGTGGGAATGAGCAGTTCTTC
CASSLDRASGNEQFF
>TRBJ2-1|-|-|TRBV10-2
TGCGCCAGCAGTGGGGGGGCCAGCACTGGTGAGCAGTTCTTC
CASSGGASTGEQFF
>TRBJ1-1|-|-|TRBV11-2
TGTGCCAGCAGCTTAGCGGGGACAACCACTGAAGCTTTCTTT
CASSLAGTTTEAFF
>TRBJ1-2|-|-|TRBV5-4
TGTGCCAGCAGCTCGTCTCTGGGGCAAGGCTATGGCTACACCTTC
CASSSSLGQGYGYTF
>TRBJ2-2|-|-|TRBV9
TGTGCCAGCAGCGTAGCTCCGAACGCGAACACCGGGGAGCTGTTTTTT
CASSVAPNANTGELFF
>TRBJ2-5|-|TRBD2|TRBV28
TGTGCCAGCAGCCTCGGGACTAGCGGGGCCACGGCGGACTTC
CASSLGTSGATADF
>TRBJ2-7|-|-|TRBV28
TGTGCCAGCACCCCTGGCGGAAGGAGCTCCTACGAGCAGTACTTC
CASTPGGRSSYEQYF
>TRBJ2-6|-|TRBD2|TRBV28
TGTGCCAGCAGTTTAACGGGACTAGCCGATAGCTCTGGGGCCAACGTCCTGACTTTC
CASSLTGLADSSGANVLTF
>TRBJ2-7|-|-|TRBV4-1
TGCGCCAGCAGCCAAGACCGACTAGTACTCTACGAGCAGTACTTC
CASSQDRLVLYEQYF
>TRBJ2-3|-|TRBD2|TRBV10-1
TGCGCCCTCAACACTAGCGGGAGAGTAGATACGCAGTATTTT
CALNTSGRVDTQYF
>TRBJ1-1|-|-|TRBV29-1
-
CSVASGASNTGAFF
>TRBJ2-7|-|TRBD1|TRBV29-1
TGCAGCGCAGACCAAGGGACAGGGACGGAGCAGTACTTC
CSADQGTGTEQYF
>TRBJ2-2|-|TRBD2|TRBV6-1
TGTGCCAGCAGTGAGCAGCTAGCGGGATTCACCGGGGAGCTGTTTTTT
CASSEQLAGFTGELFF
>TRBJ2-4|few|TRBD2|TRBV27
TGTGCCAGCAGTTTCTCGGGGCTAGCGGGAGAAACCAAAAACATTCAGTACTTC
CASSFSGLAGETKNIQYF
>TRBJ2-3|-|TRBD2|TRBV2
TGTGCCAGCTCTCGACTAGCGGGAGTGGGTACAGATACGCAGTATTTT
CASSRLAGVGTDTQYF
>TRBJ2-5|-|TRBD1|TRBV2
TGTGCCAGCAGTGTTGGACAGGGAAAAGAGACCCAGTACTTC
CASSVGQGKETQYF
>TRBJ2-7|-|TRBD2|TRBV18
TGTGCCAGCTCACCCGCCAAACTAGCGGGAGGGAACGAGCAGTACTTC
CASSPAKLAGGNEQYF
>TRBJ1-3|many|-|TRBV29-1
TGCAGCGTTGAAGTGACAGTAGGAAACACCATATATTTT
CSVEVTVGNTIYF
>TRBJ1-3|once|-|TRBV30
TGTGCCTGGAGTGGGCAGCTCAGCTCTGGAAACACCATATATTTT
CAWSGQLSSGNTIYF
>TRBJ1-2|-|TRBD1|TRBV15
TGTGCCACCAGCAGACTGGGGACAGAAGAGAACTATGGCTACACCTTT
CATSRLGTEENYGYTF
>TRBJ1-1|-|TRBD1|TRBV6-6
TGTGCCAGCAGAACAGGGGGGGCCGGGCCGAGCACTGAAGCTTTCTTT
CASRTGGAGPSTEAFF
>TRBJ2-7|-|-|TRBV5-1
TGCGCCAGCAGCTTGCTTACAGGGTTTGAGCAGTACTTC
CASSLLTGFEQYF
>TRBJ1-2|once|-|TRBV7-9
TGTGCCAGCAGCTTACCGGCCAGGCGCTATGGCTACACCTTC
CASSLPARRYGYTF
>TRBJ2-7|-|-|TRBV28
TGTGCCAGCGTTGGGGCAGCGAGGGGCGAGCAGTACTTC
CASVGAARGEQYF
>TRBJ1-5|-|-|TRBV14
TGTGCCAGCAGACCCTTAGATCAGCCCCAGCATTTT
CASRPLDQPQHF
>TRBJ2-5|-|-|TRBV29-1
TGCAGCGTTGGACAGGTAAAAGAGACCCAGTACTTC
CSVGQVKETQYF
>TRBJ2-7|-|-|TRBV27
TGTGCCTCCCCCTGGGGGGCCAACTACGAGCAGTACTTC
CASPWGANYEQYF
>TRBJ1-1|few|TRBD1|TRBV2
TGTGCCAGCAGTGAAGTCCGAGACAGGGGATCTGAAGCTTTCTTT
CASSEVRDRGSEAFF
>TRBJ2-7|-|-|TRBV29-1
TGCAGCGTTAGTCAGGGGCCCTACGAGCAGTACTTC
CSVSQGPYEQYF